One T cell receptor beta chain is described in this entry. Because the CDR3's place on the DNA is in doubt, the DNA is left out and the CDR3 is given as listed by TCRdb. The sample belongs to a study of blood T cell repertoires in COVID-19. The assay was immunoSEQ multiplex PCR, and TCRdb's table has in-frame clones only and misses some. Among 250,000 to 350,000 clones listed, roughly 84% were seen once. Seattle cases were enrolled at active infection and followed longitudinally. The CDR3 is 17 amino acids long, termini counted. The germline V gene has CDR1 SGHKS and CDR2 YYEKEE (reference sequence). The clonotype originates from a person between 70 and 80 years old with COVID-19, enrolled during active disease. The sequenced material came from peripheral blood. The chain recombines TRBV5-5 with TRBJ2-7; the D segment call TRBD2 is taken from the table without a DNA check. The chain's CDR3 is CASSLFSGPGLAYEQYF.